This T cell receptor beta chain was sequenced during a study of B cell selection in AIRE deficiency. Comment on this clone: No antigen is known for it.

Assay: immunoSEQ multiplex PCR; the TCRdb copy retains only in-frame clones and omits some. This sample has 20,000 to 25,000 clones, with 95% to 98% found just once. Sorting defined conventional CD4 T cells as CD4+CD127+. Unrelated healthy donors provided the controls. Findings and caveats of the study: Healthy donors alone shared 31.6% of 3,500 to 4,500 Treg sequences; patients alone about 9.1%. About 30.6% of healthy-shared Treg sequences were found among patient Tconv cells. Only TCRbeta was sequenced; approximately 40% of shared healthy Treg sequences appeared in Tconv.

Germline V gives CDR1 ENHRY, CDR2 SYGVKD. The CDR3 totals 16 residues. J lost 5 bases, V lost 6 bases, and 3 bases had no gene match. The genes are TRBV10-3 and TRBJ2-2; 16 nucleotides align to TRBD2. Material: CD4+CD127+ conventional T cells sorted from PBMCs. This TCR was recovered from a human donor in good health. CDR3 bases: TGTGCCATCAGAGAGGGACTAGCGGGAGGGACCGGGGAGCTGTTTTTT. As protein: CAIREGLAGGTGELFF.